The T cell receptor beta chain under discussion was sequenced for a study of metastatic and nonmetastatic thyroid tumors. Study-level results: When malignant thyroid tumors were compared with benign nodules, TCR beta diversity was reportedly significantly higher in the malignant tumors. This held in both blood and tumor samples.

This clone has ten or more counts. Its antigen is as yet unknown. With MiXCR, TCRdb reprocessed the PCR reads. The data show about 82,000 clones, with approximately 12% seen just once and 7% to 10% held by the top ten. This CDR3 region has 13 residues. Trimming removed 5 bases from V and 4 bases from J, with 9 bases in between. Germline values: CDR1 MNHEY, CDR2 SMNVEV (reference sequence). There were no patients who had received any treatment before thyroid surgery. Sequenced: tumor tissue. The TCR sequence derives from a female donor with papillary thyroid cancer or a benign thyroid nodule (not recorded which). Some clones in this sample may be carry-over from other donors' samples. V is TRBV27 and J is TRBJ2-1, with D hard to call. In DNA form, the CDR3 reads TGTGCCAGCAGTCCCATACCTTACAATGAGCAGTTCTTC. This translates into CASSPIPYNEQFF.